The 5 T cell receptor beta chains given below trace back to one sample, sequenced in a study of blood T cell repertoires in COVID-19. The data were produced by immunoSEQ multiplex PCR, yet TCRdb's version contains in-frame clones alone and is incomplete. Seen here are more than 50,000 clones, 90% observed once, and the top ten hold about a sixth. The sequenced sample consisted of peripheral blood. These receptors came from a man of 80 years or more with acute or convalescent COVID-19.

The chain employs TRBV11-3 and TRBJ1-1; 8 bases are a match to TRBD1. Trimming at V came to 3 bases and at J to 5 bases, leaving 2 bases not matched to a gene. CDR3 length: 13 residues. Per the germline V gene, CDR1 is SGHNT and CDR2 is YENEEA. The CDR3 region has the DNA TGTGCCAGCAGCTTCCGACAGGGGACTGAAGCTTTCTTT. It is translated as CASSFRQGTEAFF.

In DNA, the CDR3 is TGTGCCAGTACCATTAGGGGGGGAGTCCACAATGAGCAGTTCTTC. Translation: CASTIRGGVHNEQFF. The chain is built from TRBV9 and TRBJ2-1, with D tentatively TRBD2 (7 bases). Per the germline V gene, CDR1 is SGDLS and CDR2 is YYNGEE. The CDR3 loop spans 15 amino acids. V gave up 8 bases and J gave up 5 bases, with 20 bases separating them.

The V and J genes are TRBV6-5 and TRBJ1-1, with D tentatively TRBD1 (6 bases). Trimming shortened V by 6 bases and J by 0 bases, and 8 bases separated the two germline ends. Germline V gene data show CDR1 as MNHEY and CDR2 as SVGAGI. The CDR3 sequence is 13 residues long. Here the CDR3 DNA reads TGTGCCAGCAGACCAGGGGTGAACACTGAAGCTTTCTTT. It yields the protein CASRPGVNTEAFF.

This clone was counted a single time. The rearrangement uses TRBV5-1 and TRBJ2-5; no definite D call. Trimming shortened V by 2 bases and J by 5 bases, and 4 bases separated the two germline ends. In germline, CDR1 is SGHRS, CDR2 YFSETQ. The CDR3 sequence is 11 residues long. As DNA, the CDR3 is TGCGCCAGCAGCTTCCAGGAGACCCAGTACTTC. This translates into CASSFQETQYF.

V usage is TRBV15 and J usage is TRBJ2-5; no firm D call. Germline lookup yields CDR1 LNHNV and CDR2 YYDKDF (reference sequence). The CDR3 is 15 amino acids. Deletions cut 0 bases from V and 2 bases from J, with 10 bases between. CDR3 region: CATSREVMEQETQYF. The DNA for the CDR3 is TGTGCCACCAGCAGAGAGGTTATGGAGCAAGAGACCCAGTACTTC.